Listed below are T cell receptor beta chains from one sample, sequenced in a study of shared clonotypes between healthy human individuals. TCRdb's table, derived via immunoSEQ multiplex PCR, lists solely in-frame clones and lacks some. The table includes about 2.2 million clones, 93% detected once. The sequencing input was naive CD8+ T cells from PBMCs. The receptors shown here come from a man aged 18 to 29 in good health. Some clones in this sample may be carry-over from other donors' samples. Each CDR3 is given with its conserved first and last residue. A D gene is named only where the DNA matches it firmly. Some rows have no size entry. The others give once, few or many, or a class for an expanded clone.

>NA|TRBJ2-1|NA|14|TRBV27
TGTGCCAGCAGTCCAAGCCCCCAGGAGAATGAGCAGTTCTTC
CASSPSPQENEQFF
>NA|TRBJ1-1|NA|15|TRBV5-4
TGTGCCAGCAGCTTGGCCCAGGGGATGAACACTGAAGCTTTCTTT
CASSLAQGMNTEAFF
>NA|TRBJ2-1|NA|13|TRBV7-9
TGTGCCAGCAGCTTAGTCGGGGGCAATGAGCAGTTCTTC
CASSLVGGNEQFF
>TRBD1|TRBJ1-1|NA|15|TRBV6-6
TGTGCCAGCAGTTGGAGGGACAGGGGCTGGTCTGAAGCTTTCTTT
CASSWRDRGWSEAFF
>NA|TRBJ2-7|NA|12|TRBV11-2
TGTGCCAGCAGCTTCCTAGCCTACGAGCAGTACTTC
CASSFLAYEQYF
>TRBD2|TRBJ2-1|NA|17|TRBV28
TGTGCCAGCAGTCCCTGGACTAGCGGTTCTCAGGGAGGTGAGCAGTTCTTC
CASSPWTSGSQGGEQFF
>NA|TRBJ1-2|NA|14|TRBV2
TGTGCCAGCAGTGAACTTCAGGATCGGAATGGCTACACCTTC
CASSELQDRNGYTF
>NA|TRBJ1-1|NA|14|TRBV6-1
TGTGCCAGCCCTAATTGGGTCATGAACACTGAAGCTTTCTTT
CASPNWVMNTEAFF
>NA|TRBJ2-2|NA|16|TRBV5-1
TGCGCCAGCAGTTCATGGCCTAGGTCGAACACCGGGGAGCTGTTTTTT
CASSSWPRSNTGELFF
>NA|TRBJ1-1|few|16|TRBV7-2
TGTGCCAGCAGCCCCTCCCGGGGCTATAATATCGGTGAAGCTTTCTTT
CASSPSRGYNIGEAFF
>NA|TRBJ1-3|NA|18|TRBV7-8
TGTGCCAGCAGCCACGGGGCAGGGCCATCTACTCGACCAAACACCATATATTTT
CASSHGAGPSTRPNTIYF
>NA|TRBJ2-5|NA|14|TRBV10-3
TGTGCCATCAGCCCCCAGGAGGGTCCGGAGACCCAGTACTTC
CAISPQEGPETQYF